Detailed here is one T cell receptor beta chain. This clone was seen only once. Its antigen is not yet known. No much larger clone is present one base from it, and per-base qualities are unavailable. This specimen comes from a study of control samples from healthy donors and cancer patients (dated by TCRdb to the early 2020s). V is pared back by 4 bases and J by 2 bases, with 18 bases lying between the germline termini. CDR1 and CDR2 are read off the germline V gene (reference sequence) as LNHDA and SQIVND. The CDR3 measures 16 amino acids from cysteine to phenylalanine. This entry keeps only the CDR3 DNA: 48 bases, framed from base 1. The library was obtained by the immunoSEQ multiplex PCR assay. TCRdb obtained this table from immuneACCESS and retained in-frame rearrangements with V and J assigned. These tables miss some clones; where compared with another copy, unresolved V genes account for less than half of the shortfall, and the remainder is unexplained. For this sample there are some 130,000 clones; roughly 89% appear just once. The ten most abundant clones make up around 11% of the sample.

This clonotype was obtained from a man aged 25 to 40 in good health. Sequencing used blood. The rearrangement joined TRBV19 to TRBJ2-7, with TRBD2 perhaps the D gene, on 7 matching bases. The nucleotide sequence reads TGTGCCAGTAGTACCAGGGGACTACGGTTTCCCTACGAGCAGTACTTC. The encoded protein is CASSTRGLRFPYEQYF. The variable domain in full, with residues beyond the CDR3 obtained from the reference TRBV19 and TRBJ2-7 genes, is DGGITQSPKYLFRKEGQNVTLSCEQNLNHDAMYWYRQDPGQGLRLIYYSQIVNDFQKGDIAEGYSVSREKKESFPLTVTSAQKNPTAFYLCASSTRGLRFPYEQYFGPGTRLTVT.